A single sample gave rise to the 25 T cell receptor beta chains below, sequenced in a study of post-analysis software for immune sequencing data. The antigens for these receptors are not known. TCR beta cDNA libraries had unique molecular identifiers. TCRdb re-called the PCR reads with MiXCR, one entry per CDR3 protein. The sample gives roughly 400,000 distinct CDR3 sequences, more than 30% of which show up once; approximately 7.6% is in the top ten. Study-wide points: TRBV5-6, TRBV5-1 and TRBV20-1 were among about 5 TRBV segments more frequent in patients than controls.

The sample was blood. The receptor source for this set is a girl aged 2 to 9 with multiple sclerosis.

This chain connects TRBV6-6 to TRBJ1-1; D call uncertain. The CDR3 covers 12 residues. Trimming took 5 bases from V and 4 from J, leaving 8 bases between them. From germline, CDR1 is MNHNY and CDR2 SVGAGI (reference sequence). CDR3 amino acids: CASSPIGTEAFF. Here the CDR3 DNA reads TGTGCCAGCAGTCCAATAGGCACTGAAGCTTTCTTT.

This chain uses TRBV29-1 with TRBJ2-7; 12 positions match TRBD2. Per the germline V gene, CDR1 is SQVTM and CDR2 is ANQGSEA. The trim removed 6 bases at V and 5 bases at J, leaving 2 bases unmatched. This CDR3 is built from 12 residues. In DNA form, the CDR3 reads TGCAGCGTGACTAGCGGGAGCAACGAGCAGTACTTC. Protein: CSVTSGSNEQYF.

This clonotype was detected a few times. The chain couples TRBV24-1 to TRBJ2-5; D ambiguous. CDR1 is KGHDR, CDR2 SFDVKD, per germline. The V end lost 3 bases, the J end lost 4 bases, and 11 bases lay between the germline ends. The CDR3 has 14 residues. The CDR3 sequence is CATSDSATRETQYF. The DNA of the CDR3 is TGTGCCACCAGTGATAGCGCTACACGAGAGACCCAGTACTTC.

A word on this clonotype: The junction and the germline gene differ at one end; a read error may be behind it. The V gene is TRBV4-3, the J gene TRBJ2-1, with D unclear. The length of the CDR3 is 12 residues. Germline values: CDR1 LGHNA, CDR2 YSLEER. The CDR3, as DNA: TGCGCCAGCAACCAAGCCGGTATTGCGCAGTTCTTC. It translates to CASNQAGIAQFF.

The V gene is TRBV27, the J gene TRBJ2-1; D tentatively fits TRBD1 or TRBD2 (5 bases each). The germline V gene encodes CDR1 MNHEY and CDR2 SMNVEV (reference sequence). This CDR3 is 12 amino acids long. The V end lost 4 bases, the J end lost 9 bases, and 10 bases lay between the germline ends. The CDR3 region has the DNA TGTGCCAGCAGTTCCGGGACGCGTGAGCAGTTCTTC. Its protein product is CASSSGTREQFF.

This clonotype appeared a few times. This sequence joins TRBV10-1 and TRBJ2-1; perhaps D is TRBD1 or TRBD2 (5 bases each). In germline, CDR1 is WNHNN, CDR2 SYGVQD (reference sequence). The CDR3 length is 13 residues. V was pared by 0 bases and J by 6 bases, with 6 bases between. CDR3 sequence (DNA): TGCGCCAGCAGTGAGTCGGGACCCAATGAGCAGTTCTTC. Protein sequence: CASSESGPNEQFF.

This clonotype was observed a few times. The genes are TRBV7-9 and TRBJ2-7, with 8 bases identical to TRBD1. The V segment lost 5 bases and the J segment 2 bases; nucleotides outside the gene matches: 2. The CDR3 has 13 residues. CDR1 is SEHNR and CDR2 is FQNEAQ in the germline V gene (reference sequence). CDR3 sequence: CASSQGATYEQYF. The CDR3 bases are TGTGCCAGCAGCCAGGGGGCAACCTACGAGCAGTACTTC.

There are many counts of this clonotype. V is TRBV20-1 and J is TRBJ2-5; 13 nucleotides line up with TRBD2. The germline gives CDR1 DFQATT, CDR2 SNEGSKA (reference sequence). The CDR3 runs to 14 residues. The trim removed 6 bases at V and 2 bases at J, leaving 3 bases unmatched. The CDR3 nucleotides read TGCAGTGCCCTGACTAGCGGGGGGCAAGAGACCCAGTACTTC. This encodes CSALTSGGQETQYF.

In this sample, this clonotype turned up once. The genes are TRBV7-8 and TRBJ1-5; D unresolved. Germline loops: CDR1 SGHVS, CDR2 FQNEAQ. The CDR3 is 15 amino acids. V lost 2 bases to trimming and J lost 2 bases, with 10 bases between them. The CDR3 spells CASSLFKERNQPQHF. In DNA form, the CDR3 reads TGTGCCAGCAGCTTATTCAAGGAACGCAATCAGCCCCAGCATTTT.

This clonotype was detected a few times. V gene TRBV9 combines with J gene TRBJ2-5; D is unresolved. The CDR3 totals 13 residues. Looked up from germline, CDR1 is SGDLS and CDR2 is YYNGEE. V was shortened by 1 base and J by 7 bases, with 11 bases between the two germline ends. In DNA form, the CDR3 reads TGTGCCAGCAGCGTAATCCCCAATTGGACCCAGTACTTC. This gives the protein CASSVIPNWTQYF.

V usage is TRBV4-1 and J usage is TRBJ2-7; a weak D match, TRBD1 (5 bases). Germline V gives CDR1 MGHRA, CDR2 YSYEKL. Trimming took 1 base from V and 2 from J, leaving 9 bases between them. CDR3 length equals 14 residues. CDR3 sequence (DNA): TGCGCCAGCAGCCAAGGTCCAGGGACCTACGAGCAGTACTTC. It specifies CASSQGPGTYEQYF.

The rearrangement links TRBV28 to TRBJ1-1; a weak D match, TRBD1 (6 bases). The V end was cut by 3 bases, the J end by 3 bases, with 14 bases between. Germline V CDR1 and CDR2: MDHEN, SYDVKM. The CDR3 has 15 amino acids. The DNA for the CDR3 is TGTGCCAGCAGTTTTGGGGAACAGGGAGACACTGAAGCTTTCTTT. It encodes CASSFGEQGDTEAFF.

The rearrangement uses TRBV28 and TRBJ2-3; TRBD2 aligns across 7 bases. The CDR3 spans 14 residues. The ends lost 8 bases at V and 5 bases at J; junction bases unmatched: 10. Germline CDR1 and CDR2: MDHEN and SYDVKM. CDR3: CASREEGRRDTQYF. For the CDR3, the DNA is TGTGCCAGCCGGGAGGAGGGCCGGAGAGATACGCAGTATTTT.

The V and J genes are TRBV20-1 and TRBJ2-6, with 11 bases aligning to TRBD2. The length of the CDR3 is 16 residues. After removal of 5 bases from V and 2 bases from J, the junction contained 5 bases not matched to a gene. CDR1 is DFQATT, CDR2 SNEGSKA, per germline (reference sequence). The CDR3 loop is CSAYSGGATGANVLTF. The CDR3 DNA reads as TGCAGTGCTTATAGCGGGGGGGCCACTGGGGCCAACGTCCTGACTTTC.

This clonotype was counted a few times. V gene TRBV29-1 combines with J gene TRBJ2-5; D is perhaps TRBD1 (5 bases). Trimming shortened V by 0 bases and J by 4 bases, and 12 bases separated the two germline ends. The germline V gene encodes CDR1 SQVTM and CDR2 ANQGSEA. The CDR3 loop spans 14 amino acids. CDR3 sequence reads: CSVEDTSQVETQYF. CDR3 DNA sequence: TGCAGCGTTGAAGATACATCACAGGTAGAGACCCAGTACTTC.

This sequence joins TRBV12-3 or TRBV12-4 and TRBJ1-5; TRBD1 agrees at 12 bases. Trimming took 3 bases from V and 2 from J; bases not matched to a gene: 8. The CDR3 totals 18 residues. The CDR3 is CASSFLTGTGGGNQPQHF. The CDR3 region has the DNA TGTGCCAGCAGTTTTTTGACCGGGACAGGGGGCGGCAATCAGCCCCAGCATTTT.

The rearrangement uses TRBV9 and TRBJ2-1, with D perhaps TRBD2 (6 bases). This CDR3 comprises 14 residues. Trimming took 0 bases from V and 12 from J, leaving 16 bases between them. Germline CDR1 and CDR2: SGDLS and YYNGEE. The CDR3 bases are TGTGCCAGCAGCGTAGGTGGTACGGGAGCTACGCAGTTCTTC. It specifies CASSVGGTGATQFF.

The chain employs TRBV9 and TRBJ1-1; D perhaps matches TRBD1 (5 bases). CDR1 is SGDLS and CDR2 is YYNGEE in the germline V gene. Between the trimmed V and J ends, which lost 4 bases and 4 bases, there was a span of 23 bases. The length of the CDR3 is 17 residues. CDR3 sequence (DNA): TGTGCCAGCAGCCTTAGGGGCCATCACACGCGCACCACTGAAGCTTTCTTT. The encoded protein is CASSLRGHHTRTTEAFF.

The chain recombines TRBV5-3 with TRBJ2-1, with D unclear. TRBV5-3 is identified as an open reading frame with a role that is uncertain. V lost 0 bases to trimming and J lost 9 bases, with 19 bases between them. The CDR3 runs to 16 residues. The DNA for the CDR3 is TGTGCCAGAAGCTTGGATCCCCCACGAGGATGCGGTGAGCAGTTCTTC. It encodes CARSLDPPRGCGEQFF.

A few counts support this clonotype. This chain uses TRBV12-3 or TRBV12-4 with TRBJ2-6; 12 nucleotides agree with TRBD1. The CDR3 extends over 19 amino acids. The V segment lost 7 bases and the J segment 4 bases; nucleotides outside the gene matches: 14. The CDR3 protein is CASNLALGTGGTGANVLTF. CDR3 bases: TGTGCCAGCAACCTAGCTCTCGGGACAGGGGGCACAGGGGCCAACGTCCTGACTTTC.

The chain uses TRBV2 and TRBJ1-4; D not certain. This CDR3 is 14 amino acids long. The V end was cut by 1 base, the J end by 6 bases, with 9 bases between. Germline V gene lookup returns CDR1 SNHLY and CDR2 FYNNEI. The CDR3 DNA sequence: TGTGCCAGCAGTGAAGGGGTCCGTTATGAAAAACTGTTTTTT. Protein product: CASSEGVRYEKLFF.

The V and J genes are TRBV20-1 and TRBJ2-3, with 14 bases aligning to TRBD2. This CDR3 has 15 residues. Trimming removed 5 bases from V and 2 bases from J; junction bases left unmatched: 3. Germline V gene lookup returns CDR1 DFQATT and CDR2 SNEGSKA (reference sequence). The CDR3: CSAGLAGGPTDTQYF. The CDR3 region has the DNA TGCAGTGCTGGACTAGCGGGGGGCCCCACAGATACGCAGTATTTT.

The chain joins TRBV28 to TRBJ1-2; TRBD1 aligns across 9 bases. Trimming took 4 bases from V and 2 from J; bases not matched to a gene: 5. The CDR3 loop spans 15 amino acids. CDR1 is MDHEN, CDR2 SYDVKM, per germline. The DNA of the CDR3 is TGTGCCAGCAGTTCCACAGGGGGCGAAAACTATGGCTACACCTTC. Translating gives CASSSTGGENYGYTF.

V usage is TRBV6-2 or TRBV6-3 and J usage is TRBJ2-1; 7 bases agree with TRBD1. V lost 8 bases and J lost 3; bases outside the gene matches: 13. Germline-derived CDR1 and CDR2 are MNHEY and SVGEGT. This CDR3 region has 16 residues. CDR3 in DNA: TGTGCCAGCCGCGGGCAGGGTGGGGACAGCTACAATGAGCAGTTCTTC. Encoded protein: CASRGQGGDSYNEQFF.

This clonotype was observed a handful of times. The genes are TRBV4-1 and TRBJ1-1, with no clear D. This CDR3 is 16 amino acids long. The germline gives CDR1 MGHRA, CDR2 YSYEKL. The ends were cut back, 1 base at V and 7 bases at J, with 19 bases in the middle. CDR3 nucleotide sequence: TGCGCCAGCAGCCAAGCACCCCCTGGGAAGAGGATTGAAGCTTTCTTT. This gives the protein CASSQAPPGKRIEAFF.